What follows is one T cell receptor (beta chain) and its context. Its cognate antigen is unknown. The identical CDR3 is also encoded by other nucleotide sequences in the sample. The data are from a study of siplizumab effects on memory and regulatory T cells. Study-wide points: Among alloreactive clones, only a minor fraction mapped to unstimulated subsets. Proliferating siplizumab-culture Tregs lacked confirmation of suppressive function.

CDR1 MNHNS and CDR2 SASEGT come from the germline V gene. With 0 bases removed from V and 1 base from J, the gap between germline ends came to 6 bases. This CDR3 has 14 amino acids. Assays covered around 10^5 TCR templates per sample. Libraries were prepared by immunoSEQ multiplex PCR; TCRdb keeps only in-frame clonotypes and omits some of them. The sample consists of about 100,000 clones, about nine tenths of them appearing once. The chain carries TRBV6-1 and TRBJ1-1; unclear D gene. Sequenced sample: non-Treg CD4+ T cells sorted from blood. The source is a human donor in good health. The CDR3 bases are TGTGCCAGCAGTGAAGCGGGAGGGAACACTGAAGCTTTCTTT. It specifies CASSEAGGNTEAFF.